These 22 T cell receptor beta chains were all obtained from the same sample, sequenced in a study of early T cells in non-severe SARS-CoV-2 infection. TCRdb reprocessed the 5' RACE reads with MiXCR, giving one entry per CDR3 protein. The repertoire holds roughly 51,000 distinct CDR3 sequences, 6% to 7% seen once, with about 3.9% in the top ten. The source material was whole blood. Every receptor here comes from an adult who was a healthcare worker with PCR-confirmed SARS-CoV-2 infection or an uninfected control (not recorded which).

The rearrangement joins TRBV29-1 to TRBJ2-2, with D possibly called TRBD1 or TRBD2 (5 bases each). CDR1 and CDR2 (germline): SQVTM, ANQGSEA. The CDR3 runs to 13 residues. Trimming pared 6 bases from V and 2 bases from J, leaving 10 bases between. The CDR3 spells CSVPGANTGELFF. In DNA form, the CDR3 reads TGCAGCGTCCCCGGGGCAAACACCGGGGAGCTGTTTTTT.

About this clonotype itself: It may be a read error: a sequence one base away is much more abundant. The chain uses TRBV7-6 and TRBJ1-6; maybe TRBD1 (6 bases). Per germline, CDR1 SGHVS and CDR2 FNYEAQ. The CDR3 sequence is 13 residues long. CDR3 sequence reads: CVSGRDIDSPLHF. CDR3 sequence (DNA): TGTGTCAGCGGACGGGACATTGATTCACCCCTCCACTTT.

The table lists this clonotype with a few counts. The V and J genes are TRBV20-1 and TRBJ2-1; 12 bases align to TRBD2. The V gene end was trimmed by 1 base and the J gene end by 5 bases; junction bases not matched to a gene: 9. The length of the CDR3 is 17 residues. Germline V gene data show CDR1 as DFQATT and CDR2 as SNEGSKA (reference sequence). The CDR3 nucleotides read TGCAGTGCTAGAGTCCCTAGCGGGGGGGTCATCAACAATGAGCAGTTCTTC. Its protein product is CSARVPSGGVINNEQFF.

Many counts were recorded for this clonotype. The genes are TRBV7-3 and TRBJ2-3, with 7 bases that match TRBD1. This CDR3 is built from 17 residues. With V trimmed by 0 bases and J by 0 bases, 6 bases remained unmatched. Germline CDR1 is SGHTA and CDR2 is FQGTGA. The CDR3 loop reads CASSLTVTGVSTDTQYF. The CDR3 DNA is TGTGCCAGCAGCTTAACGGTAACAGGGGTGAGCACAGATACGCAGTATTTT. The full variable domain, in which reference TRBV7-3 and TRBJ2-3 provide the parts outside the CDR3, is GAGVSQTPSNKVTEKGKYVELRCDPISGHTALYWYRQSLGQGPEFLIYFQGTGAADDSGLPNDRFFAVRPEGSVSTLKIQRTERGDSAVYLCASSLTVTGVSTDTQYFGPGTRLTVL.

This clonotype was counted between two and nine times. V is TRBV7-2 and J is TRBJ1-6, with TRBD1 matching 8 bases. J gave up 8 bases and V 6 bases, and 12 bases lay outside the gene matches. The CDR3 runs 16 residues. CDR1 is SGHTA, CDR2 FQGNSA, per germline. CDR3 in amino acids: CASSRAGGPRDSPLHF. CDR3 nucleotides: TGTGCCAGCAGTCGCGCAGGGGGCCCGAGGGATTCACCCCTCCACTTT. The full variable domain, rest sourced from reference TRBV7-2 and TRBJ1-6, is GAGVSQSPSNKVTEKGKDVELRCDPISGHTALYWYRQSLGQGLEFLIYFQGNSAPDKSGLPSDRFSAERTGGSVSTLTIQRTQQEDSAVYLCASSRAGGPRDSPLHFGNGTRLTVT.

At least ten counts were recorded for this clonotype. This chain connects TRBV5-4 to TRBJ1-2; D perhaps matches TRBD1 (6 bases). CDR1 is SGHNT, CDR2 YYREEE, per germline (reference sequence). Trimming stripped 5 bases from V and 5 bases from J, with 10 bases between. CDR3 length: 12 amino acids. The CDR3, as DNA: TGTGCCAGCAGACAGGGACGGTATGGCTACACCTTC. As protein: CASRQGRYGYTF. Looking up the rest from reference TRBV5-4 and TRBJ1-2 gives the full variable domain: ETGVTQSPTHLIKTRGQQVTLRCSSQSGHNTVSWYQQALGQGPQFIFQYYREEENGRGNFPPRFSGLQFPNYSSELNVNALELDDSALYLCASRQGRYGYTFGSGTRLTVV.

In this sample, this clonotype turned up many times. The chain employs TRBV5-1 and TRBJ2-4; D call uncertain. The CDR3 length is 13 residues. From germline, CDR1 is SGHRS and CDR2 YFSETQ. With 4 bases removed from V and 10 bases from J, the gap between germline ends came to 15 bases. Written as DNA, the CDR3 is TGCGCCAGCAGCGGAACGACACCTTCAATTCAGTACTTC. Its protein product is CASSGTTPSIQYF.

The chain combines TRBV5-1 with TRBJ1-2, with 7 nucleotides matching TRBD1. CDR1 and CDR2 (germline): SGHRS, YFSETQ. V lost 4 bases and J lost 3; bases outside the gene matches: 9. The CDR3 length is 15 residues. CDR3 protein: CASSKGQEPYYGYTF. The CDR3 DNA reads as TGCGCCAGCAGCAAAGGACAGGAACCTTACTATGGCTACACCTTC.

This clonotype was seen repeatedly, ten times or more. The V gene is TRBV6-5, the J gene TRBJ2-3; tentative D call: TRBD1 (7 bases). The CDR3 is 18 amino acids. Trimming removed 6 bases at V and 0 bases at J, with 22 bases between. The germline CDR1 and CDR2 sequences are MNHEY and SVGAGI. The DNA of the CDR3 is TGTGCCAGCAGCCGCCGGGCGGGACAGTTAACTAGCACAGATACGCAGTATTTT. It codes for CASSRRAGQLTSTDTQYF.

This clonotype was picked up many times. The chain employs TRBV10-2 and TRBJ1-2; D may be TRBD1 (5 bases). V was cut by 0 bases and J by 2 bases, with 7 bases left in between. This CDR3 has 14 amino acids. CDR1 and CDR2 (germline): WSHSY, SAAADI. The CDR3 sequence: CASSESGTNYGYTF. The CDR3 bases are TGCGCCAGCAGTGAGTCGGGGACCAACTATGGCTACACCTTC.

This clonotype was counted at least ten times. The chain couples TRBV20-1 to TRBJ2-5; perhaps TRBD1 as D (6 bases). This CDR3 contains 11 residues. Per germline, CDR1 DFQATT and CDR2 SNEGSKA (reference sequence). Trimming shortened V by 5 bases and J by 7 bases, and 11 bases separated the two germline ends. The CDR3 bases are TGCAGTGCTGTTCAAGGGGGGACCCAGTACTTC. Amino acid sequence: CSAVQGGTQYF.

This clonotype showed up many times. The V gene is TRBV6-1, the J gene TRBJ1-1; perhaps TRBD1 as D (5 bases). Per germline, CDR1 MNHNS and CDR2 SASEGT. V lost 2 bases and J 6 bases, leaving 13 bases between the germline ends. The CDR3 length is 14 residues. The DNA for the CDR3 is TGTGCCAGCAGTGAATATGATGGGGGTCCTGAAGCTTTCTTT. Protein: CASSEYDGGPEAFF.

The chain joins TRBV5-1 to TRBJ2-6, with 9 bases lining up with TRBD1. Germline CDR1 is SGHRS and CDR2 is YFSETQ. V lost 2 bases, J lost 2 bases, and 8 bases stayed unmatched. This CDR3 has 18 residues. CDR3 residues: CASSLPGTGLPGANVLTF. The DNA for the CDR3 is TGCGCCAGCAGCTTACCCGGGACAGGGCTTCCTGGGGCCAACGTCCTGACTTTC.

This clonotype came up many times. V and J are TRBV6-1 and TRBJ1-1; TRBD1 agrees at 8 bases. CDR1 and CDR2 from the germline V gene are MNHNS and SASEGT. The CDR3 is made up of 15 amino acids. The junction had 6 bases not matched to a gene; V was cut back by 6 bases and J by 0 bases. The CDR3 bases are TGTGCCAGCAGGGACAGGGATGCCATGAACACTGAAGCTTTCTTT. Translating it yields CASRDRDAMNTEAFF.

This clonotype was recorded at least ten times. The germline gene is not matched at one end of the junction; a read error may be the cause. The chain joins TRBV2 to TRBJ2-1; TRBD2 is a possible D gene (6 bases). This CDR3 region has 11 residues. Germline V gene lookup returns CDR1 SNHLY and CDR2 FYNNEI. The CDR3 sequence: CASISGLPAMF. CDR3 sequence (DNA): TGTGCCAGCATAAGCGGACTACCCGCGATGTTC.

This clonotype was observed at least ten times. The rearrangement joins TRBV29-1 to TRBJ2-5; D possibly corresponds to TRBD1 (5 bases). The CDR3 has 13 amino acids. Trimming removed 1 base from V and 5 bases from J, with 11 bases in between. The germline gives CDR1 SQVTM, CDR2 ANQGSEA. DNA of the CDR3: TGCAGCGTTGAAGTAGTCAGGGCTGAGACCCAGTACTTC. This sequence encodes CSVEVVRAETQYF.

This clonotype has a handful of counts. V is TRBV5-1 and J is TRBJ1-1; 10 positions agree with TRBD1. This CDR3 spans 16 amino acids. Germline V gives CDR1 SGHRS, CDR2 YFSETQ. V gave up 4 bases and J gave up 1 base; unmatched junction bases: 7. CDR3: CASSPGQGGWNTEAFF. DNA for the CDR3: TGCGCCAGCAGCCCCGGACAGGGGGGATGGAACACTGAAGCTTTCTTT. The full variable domain, with the rest looked up from reference TRBV5-1 and TRBJ1-1, is KAGVTQTPRYLIKTRGQQVTLSCSPISGHRSVSWYQQTPGQGLQFLFEYFSETQRNKGNFPGRFSGRQFSNSRSEMNVSTLELGDSALYLCASSPGQGGWNTEAFFGQGTRLTVV.

This chain uses TRBV7-6 with TRBJ2-3; 8 nucleotides agree with TRBD2. Germline CDR1 reads SGHVS; CDR2 reads FNYEAQ. Unmatched junction bases numbered 2, after V lost 0 bases and J lost 3 bases. The CDR3 is 15 amino acids. CDR3 sequence: CASSLASGMTDTQYF. CDR3 coding DNA: TGTGCCAGCAGCTTAGCTAGCGGGATGACAGATACGCAGTATTTT.

This clonotype was recorded many times. This chain uses TRBV29-1 with TRBJ1-2, with TRBD1 identical over 8 bases. The germline V gene encodes CDR1 SQVTM and CDR2 ANQGSEA. The CDR3 is 13 residues long. Trimming removed 8 bases from V and 8 bases from J; junction bases left unmatched: 13. Here the CDR3 reads CSTTDRGDRGYTF. CDR3 coding DNA: TGCAGCACAACCGACAGGGGTGATCGGGGCTACACCTTC.

This clonotype showed up many times. The chain has TRBV5-4 and TRBJ2-5; 8 nucleotides line up with TRBD1. V lost 4 bases and J lost 2; bases outside the gene matches: 1. The CDR3 covers 13 residues. Germline V CDR1 and CDR2: SGHNT, YYREEE (reference sequence). The CDR3 protein is CASSGTGQETQYF. The CDR3 DNA follows: TGTGCCAGCAGCGGGACAGGTCAAGAGACCCAGTACTTC.

This CDR3 reads CASRAPAGTGYNEQFF. The CDR3 DNA follows: TGTGCCAGCAGAGCTCCGGCCGGGACAGGTTACAATGAGCAGTTCTTC. The chain links TRBV9 to TRBJ2-1; 8 bases line up with TRBD1. CDR1 is SGDLS and CDR2 is YYNGEE in the germline V gene. The CDR3 has 16 residues. V was clipped by 5 bases and J by 4 bases; unmatched bases: 11.

This clonotype was seen at least ten times. The rearrangement links TRBV6-2 or TRBV6-3 to TRBJ2-2, with 12 bases matching TRBD2. Trimming at V came to 5 bases and at J to 3 bases, leaving 4 bases not matched to a gene. The germline V gene encodes CDR1 MNHEY and CDR2 SVGEGT. The CDR3 runs to 16 residues. The DNA of the CDR3 is TGTGCCAGCAGTCCGCTAGCGGGGGGGCACACCGGGGAGCTGTTTTTT. Translating gives CASSPLAGGHTGELFF.